The entry that follows covers one TCR beta chain sequence. Its antigen is not known. The data derive from a study of cytomegalovirus exposure and HLA in healthy donors. Study-wide findings and caveats: In a later analysis, the majority of CMV-associated beta chains seemingly showed HLA restriction. Most TCR beta V segments were productive about 87% or about 30% of the time in an earlier analysis. Later analysis associated a missense DCLRE1C variant with TCR beta V- and J-gene trimming.

In germline, CDR1 is MDHEN, CDR2 SYDVKM. The CDR3 loop spans 12 amino acids. Trimming stripped 2 bases from V and 4 bases from J, with 5 bases between. The study ran its PCR with 60 Vbeta and 13 Jbeta primers. The data were produced by immunoSEQ multiplex PCR, yet TCRdb's version contains in-frame clones alone and is incomplete. The sample has about 200,000 clones, under 90% seen once. This sequence joins TRBV28 and TRBJ1-1; D is undetermined. The origin of this receptor is a boy younger than 10 in good health and CMV-seronegative. Input material: PBMCs. The CDR3 loop reads CASSLTGTEAFF. The CDR3 nucleotides read TGTGCCAGCAGTTTAACCGGCACTGAAGCTTTCTTT.